Included here is one TCR beta chain sequence, with context. The antigen is unknown. Sequenced material consisted of expressed TCRB transcripts (all of the isolated RNA was reverse transcribed). Clones were read by immunoSEQ multiplex PCR, and TCRdb kept only the in-frame ones, dropping some. The data show 400,000 to 600,000 clones, with 30% seen just once and 0.05% to 0.07% held by the top ten. Trimming left V 1 base short and J 6 bases short, with 14 bases between. Germline V gene sequence: CDR1 GTSNPN, CDR2 SVGIG (reference sequence). The CDR3 consists of 14 residues. CD45RO/CCR7/CD25/CD127/CD95/CD27 staining was used to isolate CD4+ naive, central memory, regulatory and stem cell-like memory cells by sorting. These data originate in a study of beta chain features in type 1 diabetes. Study as a whole: Cells sorted and examined across all samples totaled roughly 98 million.

Study-wide points: VDJ junctions in type 1 diabetes patients carried more deletions and fewer insertions. A possible short-template PCR bias applies equally to patients and controls.

The chain recombines TRBV30 with TRBJ2-3, with TRBD1 as a possible D gene (5 bases). This clonotype was obtained from a man between 18 and 29 years old in good health. The sequenced material came from naive CD4+ T cells from blood. CDR3 sequence: CAWSGKGLADTQYF. The CDR3 nucleotides are TGTGCCTGGAGTGGGAAGGGGCTCGCCGATACGCAGTATTTT.